This TCR beta chain was sequenced during a study of OX40 agonist ivuxolimab in advanced cancers. At the level of the study: Three partial responders included one hepatocellular carcinoma patient and two cutaneous melanoma patients. Broader study findings: Mean expanded clone counts were higher in CD8+ than CD4+ T cells.

Comment on this clone: Its antigen is not known.

CDR3 length: 15 amino acids. Germline V gene lookup returns CDR1 SGHDT and CDR2 YYEEEE. V lost 3 bases and J 0 bases, leaving 12 bases between the germline ends. Measured with immunoSEQ multiplex PCR; TCRdb has only the in-frame clones, and not every one. Here the sample spans some 90,000 clones, around 87% being singletons. Autoimmune disease history or systemic immunosuppression excluded patients. The TCR originated in an adult with an advanced solid tumor such as melanoma, head and neck, liver or kidney cancer. Sample: CD4+ or CD8+ T cells sorted from blood, taken in a trial of the OX40 agonist ivuxolimab. The J gene is TRBJ1-1, the V gene TRBV5-6; a possible D gene is TRBD1 (6 bases). In DNA, the CDR3 is TGTGCCAGCAGCTCGATGAAGGGGGTGAACACTGAAGCTTTCTTT. Residues: CASSSMKGVNTEAFF.